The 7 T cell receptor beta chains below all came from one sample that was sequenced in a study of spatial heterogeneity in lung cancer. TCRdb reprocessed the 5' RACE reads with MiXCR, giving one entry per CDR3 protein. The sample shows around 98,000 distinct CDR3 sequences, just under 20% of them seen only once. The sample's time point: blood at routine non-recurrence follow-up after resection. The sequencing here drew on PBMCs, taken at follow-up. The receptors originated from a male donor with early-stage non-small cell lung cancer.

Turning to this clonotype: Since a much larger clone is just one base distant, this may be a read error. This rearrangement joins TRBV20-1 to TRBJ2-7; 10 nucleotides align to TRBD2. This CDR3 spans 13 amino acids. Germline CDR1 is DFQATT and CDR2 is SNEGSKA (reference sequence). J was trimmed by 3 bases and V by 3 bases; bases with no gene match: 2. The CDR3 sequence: CSASSGRVYEQYF. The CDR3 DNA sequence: TGCAGTGCTAGCAGCGGGAGGGTCTACGAGCAGTACTTC.

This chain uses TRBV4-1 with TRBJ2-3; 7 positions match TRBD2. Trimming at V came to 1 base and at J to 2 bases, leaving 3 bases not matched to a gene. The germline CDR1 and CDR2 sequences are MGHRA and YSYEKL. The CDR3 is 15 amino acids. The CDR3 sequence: CASSQVTSDTDTQYF. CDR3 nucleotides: TGCGCCAGCAGCCAAGTTACTAGCGACACAGATACGCAGTATTTT.

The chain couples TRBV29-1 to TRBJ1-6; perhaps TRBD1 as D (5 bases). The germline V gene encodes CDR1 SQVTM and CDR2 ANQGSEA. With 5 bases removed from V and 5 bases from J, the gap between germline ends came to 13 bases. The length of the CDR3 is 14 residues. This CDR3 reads CSVTTGGDNSPLHF. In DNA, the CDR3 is TGCAGCGTTACTACCGGGGGAGATAATTCACCCCTCCACTTT.

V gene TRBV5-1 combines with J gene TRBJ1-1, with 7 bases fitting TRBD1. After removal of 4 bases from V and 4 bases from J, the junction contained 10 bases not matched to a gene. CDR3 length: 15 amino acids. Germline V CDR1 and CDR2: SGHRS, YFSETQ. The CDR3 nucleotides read TGCGCCAGCAGCCCCCAGGGGGGGGAGGTCACTGAAGCTTTCTTT. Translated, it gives CASSPQGGEVTEAFF.

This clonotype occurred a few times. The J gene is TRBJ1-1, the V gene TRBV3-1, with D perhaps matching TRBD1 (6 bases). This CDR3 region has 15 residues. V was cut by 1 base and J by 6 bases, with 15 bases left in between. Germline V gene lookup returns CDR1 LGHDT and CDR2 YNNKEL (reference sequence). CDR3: CASSQVGGRGAEAFF. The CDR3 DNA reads TGTGCCAGCAGCCAAGTGGGGGGGCGTGGCGCTGAAGCTTTCTTT. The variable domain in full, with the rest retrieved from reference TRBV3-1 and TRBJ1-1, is DTAVSQTPKYLVTQMGNDKSIKCEQNLGHDTMYWYKQDSKKFLKIMFSYNNKELIINETVPNRFSPKSPDKAHLNLHINSLELGDSAVYFCASSQVGGRGAEAFFGQGTRLTVV.

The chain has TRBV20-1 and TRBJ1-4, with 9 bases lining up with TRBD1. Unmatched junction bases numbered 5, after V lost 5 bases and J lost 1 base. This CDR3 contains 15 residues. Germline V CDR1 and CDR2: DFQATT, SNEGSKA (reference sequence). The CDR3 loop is CSAQGQGVTNEKLFF. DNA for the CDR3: TGCAGTGCTCAGGGACAGGGTGTAACTAATGAAAAACTGTTTTTT.

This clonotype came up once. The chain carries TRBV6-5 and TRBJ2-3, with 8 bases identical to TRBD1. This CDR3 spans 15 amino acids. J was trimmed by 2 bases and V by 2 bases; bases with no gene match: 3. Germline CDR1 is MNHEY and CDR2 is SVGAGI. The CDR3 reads CASSYGDRNTDTQYF. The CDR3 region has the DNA TGTGCCAGCAGTTACGGGGACAGGAACACAGATACGCAGTATTTT.